The 30 T cell receptor beta chains in this list originate from one sample, sequenced in a study of a mutant IDH1 vaccine in newly diagnosed glioma. Time point reported: week 5, during vaccination. Doses consisted of 300 ug of mutant IDH1 20-mer peptide each, paired with topical imiquimod. Data came from immunoSEQ multiplex PCR; TCRdb stores just in-frame clones and leaves some out. The sample includes around 58,000 clones, approximately 81% of them seen just once. No cognate antigen is known for these TCRs. Material: PBMCs, obtained from a glioma patient whose treatment included an IDH1 peptide vaccine. The receptors come from a man younger than 45 with glioma.

J is TRBJ1-5 and V is TRBV28; a possible D gene is TRBD1 (5 bases). Germline assignment: CDR1 MDHEN and CDR2 SYDVKM. CDR3 length equals 16 residues. V lost 2 bases and J 6 bases, leaving 17 bases between the germline ends. In DNA, the CDR3 is TGTGCCAGCAGTTTAAGTTGGGGGGTAGGCGGTCAGCCCCAGCATTTT. This gives the protein CASSLSWGVGGQPQHF.

This clone appeared a single time. The chain is built from TRBV7-8 and TRBJ1-5; no definite D call. Between the trimmed V and J ends, which lost 5 bases and 0 bases, there was a span of 14 bases. Germline loops: CDR1 SGHVS, CDR2 FQNEAQ. This CDR3 is 16 amino acids long. CDR3 in amino acids: CASSPELSSSNQPQHF. CDR3 in DNA: TGTGCCAGCAGCCCAGAATTATCCTCTAGCAATCAGCCCCAGCATTTT.

The chain recombines TRBV6-6 with TRBJ2-7; D gene ambiguous. The germline V and J ends were trimmed by 0 bases and 3 bases, with 12 bases remaining between them. Germline-derived CDR1 and CDR2 are MNHNY and SVGAGI (reference sequence). This CDR3 spans 15 amino acids. The CDR3 bases are TGTGCCAGCAGTTACTCGACCCCGATCGACTACGAGCAGTACTTC. Its protein is CASSYSTPIDYEQYF.

In this sample, this clone turned up a few times. The CDR3 nucleotides read TGTGCCGCGGCGGCAGCCATAGGATTCAATGAGCAGTTCTTC. Translating gives CAAAAAIGFNEQFF. The chain links TRBV19 to TRBJ2-1, with unresolved D. The V end lost 11 bases, the J end lost 6 bases, and 20 bases lay between the germline ends. CDR1 is LNHDA, CDR2 SQIVND, per germline (reference sequence). The CDR3 sequence is 14 residues long.

The rearrangement uses TRBV7-6 and TRBJ1-4; no clear D. The germline V gene encodes CDR1 SGHVS and CDR2 FNYEAQ. V lost 1 base to trimming and J lost 3 bases, with 6 bases between them. This CDR3 has 14 amino acids. CDR3 amino acids: CASSLVRSNEKLFF. CDR3 DNA sequence: TGTGCCAGCAGCTTAGTCCGTTCTAATGAAAAACTGTTTTTT.

The rearrangement links TRBV7-9 to TRBJ2-7; 8 bases are shared with TRBD1. The CDR3 has 16 residues. CDR1 is SEHNR, CDR2 FQNEAQ, per germline (reference sequence). V gave up 1 base and J gave up 3 bases; unmatched junction bases: 8. The CDR3 DNA sequence: TGTGCCAGCAGCTTAGTTTTAGGACAGGGTATCTACGAGCAGTACTTC. Amino acid sequence: CASSLVLGQGIYEQYF.

The chain recombines TRBV10-1 with TRBJ1-4; D call uncertain. Between the trimmed V and J ends, which lost 8 bases and 6 bases, there was a span of 13 bases. In germline, CDR1 is WNHNN, CDR2 SYGVQD (reference sequence). The CDR3 runs 13 residues. DNA for the CDR3: TGCGCCAGCCCCCATCCAGTTCATGAAAAACTGTTTTTT. It codes for CASPHPVHEKLFF.

The gene calls are TRBV7-9 and TRBJ1-2; possible D gene TRBD1, 5 bases. Trimming removed 6 bases from V and 10 bases from J, with 15 bases in between. Germline V lookup: CDR1 SEHNR, CDR2 FQNEAQ (reference sequence). This CDR3 is built from 12 residues. The CDR3 region is CASSYGSGVYTF. The CDR3 nucleotides are TGTGCCAGCAGTTATGGTTCGGGGGTCTACACCTTC.

The chain has TRBV27 and TRBJ1-6, with D perhaps matching TRBD1 (5 bases). Germline assignment: CDR1 MNHEY and CDR2 SMNVEV (reference sequence). Trimming removed 7 bases at V and 9 bases at J, with 25 bases between. The length of the CDR3 is 17 residues. The CDR3 DNA is TGTGCCAGCATCCTACGGCCGGGGGATTCGACGGGTTCACCCCTCCACTTT. Its protein is CASILRPGDSTGSPLHF.

The chain is built from TRBV20-1 and TRBJ2-7; no clear D gene. CDR1 and CDR2 (germline): DFQATT, SNEGSKA (reference sequence). This CDR3 comprises 10 residues. V was cut by 8 bases and J by 5 bases, with 10 bases left in between. CDR3 region: CSWARDEQYF. The CDR3 DNA sequence: TGCAGTTGGGCCCGGGACGAGCAGTACTTC.

This sequence joins TRBV7-8 and TRBJ1-6, with D uncertain. The CDR3 is made up of 15 amino acids. In germline, CDR1 is SGHVS, CDR2 FQNEAQ. V was cut by 1 base and J by 7 bases, with 11 bases left in between. CDR3: CASSLDLGSNSPLHF. CDR3 coding DNA: TGTGCCAGCAGCTTAGACCTGGGATCAAATTCACCCCTCCACTTT.

The chain has TRBV6-6 and TRBJ1-3; no reliable D call. Trimming removed 2 bases from V and 7 bases from J, with 6 bases in between. CDR3 size: 12 residues. Per the germline V gene, CDR1 is MNHNY and CDR2 is SVGAGI (reference sequence). This CDR3 reads CASSYEGNTIYF. DNA of the CDR3: TGTGCCAGCAGTTACGAGGGTAACACCATATATTTT.

This chain links TRBV10-1 with TRBJ2-1; D not certain. V was pared by 4 bases and J by 4 bases, with 14 bases between. The CDR3 loop spans 15 amino acids. Germline V gene data show CDR1 as WNHNN and CDR2 as SYGVQD (reference sequence). The CDR3 nucleotides are TGCGCCAGCAGTGCTTCCATCGCCGGATACAATGAGCAGTTCTTC. It translates to CASSASIAGYNEQFF.

This clone appeared once. CDR3 coding DNA: TGTGCCAGCAGCCCCACGGAGTCAACTAATGAAAAACTGTTTTTT. It translates to CASSPTESTNEKLFF. The rearrangement links TRBV7-8 to TRBJ1-4, with D hard to call. V was shortened by 5 bases and J by 0 bases, with 10 bases between the two germline ends. Germline lookup yields CDR1 SGHVS and CDR2 FQNEAQ. The CDR3 runs 15 residues.

As concerns this clone: The conserved final phenylalanine or tryptophan is absent from the CDR3, which likely points to a read error. V usage is TRBV7-6 and J usage is TRBJ2-7; D not resolved. CDR1 is SGHVS and CDR2 is FNYEAQ in the germline V gene. CDR3 length: 14 amino acids. The ends were cut back, 1 base at V and 5 bases at J, with 12 bases in the middle. CDR3 region: CASSLESGTHEQYS. CDR3 DNA sequence: TGTGCCAGCAGCTTAGAATCGGGCACCCACGAGCAGTACTCC.

This chain joins TRBV7-9 and TRBJ2-5, with TRBD1 as a possible D gene (5 bases). The DNA end lines up better with TRBJ2-7; the J call may be wrong. Germline V gene data show CDR1 as SEHNR and CDR2 as FQNEAQ (reference sequence). The CDR3 extends over 15 amino acids. The CDR3 region has the DNA TGTGCCAGCAGCCCAGGGCAGGGCGAGGTTGGCGAGCAGTACTTC. It codes for CASSPGQGEVGEQYF.

This sequence joins TRBV5-8 and TRBJ1-1, with unresolved D. V was trimmed by 2 bases and J by 4 bases, leaving 9 bases between them. The CDR3 runs to 13 residues. Looked up from germline, CDR1 is SGHTS and CDR2 is YDEGEE. The CDR3 sequence: CASSFYKGTEAFF. The CDR3 DNA follows: TGTGCCAGCAGCTTCTACAAGGGCACTGAAGCTTTCTTT.

The chain couples TRBV4-1 to TRBJ1-4, with D hard to call. The germline V gene encodes CDR1 MGHRA and CDR2 YSYEKL. The CDR3 is 14 residues long. Between the trimmed V and J ends, which lost 0 bases and 4 bases, there was a span of 6 bases. The CDR3 DNA reads TGCGCCAGCAGCCAAGAAACAGATAATGAAAAACTGTTTTTT. Encoded protein: CASSQETDNEKLFF.

The chain has TRBV5-4 and TRBJ1-5, with D unclear. The germline V gene encodes CDR1 SGHNT and CDR2 YYREEE (reference sequence). Trimming shortened V by 4 bases and J by 4 bases, and 9 bases separated the two germline ends. This CDR3 is 13 amino acids long. DNA for the CDR3: TGTGCCAGCAGCGCTGTAAGAAATCAGCCCCAGCATTTT. Protein product: CASSAVRNQPQHF.

The V call is TRBV29-1, the J call TRBJ1-2; D is perhaps TRBD1 (5 bases). The CDR3 totals 11 residues. Trimming shortened V by 5 bases and J by 7 bases, and 11 bases separated the two germline ends. Germline CDR1 reads SQVTM; CDR2 reads ANQGSEA. Here the CDR3 reads CSVYEGVGYTF. CDR3 in DNA: TGCAGCGTTTATGAAGGGGTTGGCTACACCTTC.

The count of this clone is one. The rearrangement uses TRBV5-6 and TRBJ2-1; D remains unclear. Trimming pared 5 bases from V and 7 bases from J, leaving 7 bases between. Germline lookup yields CDR1 SGHDT and CDR2 YYEEEE. The CDR3 totals 11 residues. Here the CDR3 reads CASSSLNEQFF. The CDR3 DNA reads as TGTGCCAGCAGTAGTTTGAATGAGCAGTTCTTC.

V and J are TRBV29-1 and TRBJ2-3; 8 bases line up with TRBD1. CDR3 length equals 15 residues. Trimming removed 6 bases from V and 2 bases from J; junction bases left unmatched: 10. CDR1 and CDR2 (germline): SQVTM, ANQGSEA. The CDR3 DNA reads TGCAGCGTAGATGCGCCGGGACAGGCCACAGATACGCAGTATTTT. Translating gives CSVDAPGQATDTQYF.

The genes are TRBV7-8 and TRBJ2-7; 8 bases map to TRBD1. CDR3 length: 16 amino acids. Trimming at V came to 5 bases and at J to 2 bases, leaving 11 bases not matched to a gene. Germline-derived CDR1 and CDR2 are SGHVS and FQNEAQ. CDR3 amino acids: CASSEAMTGDTYEQYF. In DNA, the CDR3 is TGTGCCAGCAGCGAAGCGATGACAGGGGATACCTACGAGCAGTACTTC.

In DNA, the CDR3 is TGTGCCAGCAGCCTAAATCTAGGGACTAGCGGGGGGATCGAGCAGTACTTC. The encoded protein is CASSLNLGTSGGIEQYF. This sequence joins TRBV5-6 and TRBJ2-7; 15 nucleotides align to TRBD2. Trimming removed 4 bases from V and 6 bases from J; junction bases left unmatched: 11. The length of the CDR3 is 17 residues. Looked up from germline, CDR1 is SGHDT and CDR2 is YYEEEE. Full variable domain (missing parts from reference TRBV5-6 and TRBJ2-7): DAGVTQSPTHLIKTRGQQVTLRCSPKSGHDTVSWYQQALGQGPQFIFQYYEEEERQRGNFPDRFSGHQFPNYSSELNVNALLLGDSALYLCASSLNLGTSGGIEQYFGPGTRLTVT.

The chain joins TRBV6-5 to TRBJ2-2; the match to TRBD2 covers 7 bases. This CDR3 comprises 13 residues. Germline V CDR1 and CDR2: MNHEY, SVGAGI. The V segment lost 7 bases and the J segment 8 bases; nucleotides outside the gene matches: 7. DNA for the CDR3: TGTGCCAGCAATAACCTAGCGGCGGGGGAGCTGTTTTTT. It yields the protein CASNNLAAGELFF.

The chain uses TRBV14 and TRBJ1-2, with D hard to call. CDR3 length: 15 amino acids. In germline, CDR1 is SGHDN, CDR2 FVKESK. V was shortened by 0 bases and J by 4 bases, with 12 bases between the two germline ends. The CDR3 protein is CASSQELTRTYGYTF. CDR3 coding DNA: TGTGCCAGCAGCCAAGAGCTAACGCGGACCTATGGCTACACCTTC. The full variable domain, in which reference TRBV14 and TRBJ1-2 provide the parts outside the CDR3, is EAGVTQFPSHSVIEKGQTVTLRCDPISGHDNLYWYRRVMGKEIKFLLHFVKESKQDESGMPNNRFLAERTGGTYSTLKVQPAELEDSGVYFCASSQELTRTYGYTFGSGTRLTVV.

This chain joins TRBV9 and TRBJ2-1; TRBD2 agrees at 7 bases. The germline V gene has CDR1 SGDLS and CDR2 YYNGEE. Germline trimming cut 5 bases from V and 7 bases from J; bases unmatched to any gene: 12. This CDR3 spans 15 amino acids. In DNA form, the CDR3 reads TGTGCCAGCAGGGGCCGAGGGGAGGGCAGGAATGAGCAGTTCTTC. It is translated as CASRGRGEGRNEQFF. Looking up the rest from reference TRBV9 and TRBJ2-1 gives the full variable domain: DSGVTQTPKHLITATGQRVTLRCSPRSGDLSVYWYQQSLDQGLQFLIQYYNGEERAKGNILERFSAQQFPDLHSELNLSSLELGDSALYFCASRGRGEGRNEQFFGPGTRLTVL.

The rearrangement joins TRBV5-8 to TRBJ1-2; 8 bases match TRBD1. The CDR3 consists of 16 residues. With 3 bases clipped from V and 2 bases from J, the junction kept 9 bases outside the gene matches. The germline V gene encodes CDR1 SGHTS and CDR2 YDEGEE. The CDR3 protein is CASSSFRGPTNYGYTF. As DNA, the CDR3 is TGTGCCAGCAGCTCCTTCAGGGGGCCTACCAACTATGGCTACACCTTC.

Turning to this clone: The sample has other DNA sequences that encode this CDR3 too. The chain links TRBV4-2 to TRBJ2-2; D gene ambiguous. The CDR3 length is 16 residues. Germline CDR1 reads LGHNA; CDR2 reads YNFKEQ. V was pared by 0 bases and J by 1 base, with 9 bases between. The CDR3 sequence: CASSQDPRQNTGELFF. The CDR3 DNA sequence: TGTGCCAGCAGCCAAGATCCCCGACAGAACACCGGGGAGCTGTTTTTT.

V and J are TRBV19 and TRBJ2-1; no reliable D call. Trimming took 3 bases from V and 0 from J, leaving 12 bases between them. Germline lookup yields CDR1 LNHDA and CDR2 SQIVND (reference sequence). The CDR3 is 16 amino acids. In nucleotides, the CDR3 is TGTGCCAGTAGTATTTTTCACCTTAGCTCCTACAATGAGCAGTTCTTC. Encoded protein: CASSIFHLSSYNEQFF.